The 21 T cell receptor beta chains presented below share a single source sample, sequenced in a study of long-term antiretroviral therapy in people with HIV (dated by TCRdb to 2021 to 2024). The immunoSEQ hsTCRB v3.0 assay was used at survey level resolution to sequence the TRB variable region. TCRdb provides this immuneACCESS table in a form limited to in-frame rearrangements. Some clones are lacking; in checked studies, under half of them reflect an unresolved V gene, and why the rest are absent is not known. The sample table lists 20,000 to 30,000 clones, around 79% of them with a count of one. Approximately 11% of the sample is held by the ten biggest clonotypes. The sample consisted of unsorted PBMCs, taken 1.2 years after starting antiretroviral therapy. The receptors derive from a woman aged 40-49 years with HIV.

The V gene is TRBV7-9, the J gene TRBJ1-1, with D uncertain. Trimming stripped 1 base from V and 0 bases from J, with 9 bases between. The CDR3 has 15 residues. Germline V lookup: CDR1 SEHNR, CDR2 FQNEAQ (reference sequence). The CDR3 here is CASSLEGFMNTEAFF. The CDR3 region has the DNA TGTGCCAGCAGCTTAGAAGGCTTCATGAACACTGAAGCTTTCTTT.

The CDR3, as DNA: TGTGCCAGCAGCATAGGACAGGGGGCCTACGAGCAGTACTTC. Translated, it gives CASSIGQGAYEQYF. This sequence joins TRBV5-5 and TRBJ2-7, with 10 bases fitting TRBD1. Germline lookup yields CDR1 SGHKS and CDR2 YYEKEE (reference sequence). Trimming removed 4 bases from V and 2 bases from J; junction bases left unmatched: 3. This CDR3 comprises 14 residues.

Worth noting for this clone: A much larger clone differs from this one at a single base, so this may be a read error. The rearrangement joins TRBV6-1 to TRBJ2-7; D is ambiguous. Germline CDR1 reads MNHNS; CDR2 reads SASEGT. Trimming pared 3 bases from V and 0 bases from J, leaving 3 bases between. The CDR3 covers 12 residues. CDR3 sequence reads: CASSESSYEQYF. As DNA, the CDR3 is TGTGCCAGCAGTGAGAGCTCCTACGAGCAGTACTTC.

The J gene is TRBJ2-3, the V gene TRBV19, with D possibly matching TRBD2 (6 bases). Trimming took 3 bases from V and 6 from J, leaving 7 bases between them. The CDR3 runs to 12 residues. Germline CDR1 LNHDA, CDR2 SQIVND (reference sequence). The CDR3 coding sequence is TGTGCCAGTAGTATGGCGGGGGATACGCAGTATTTT. Translation gives CASSMAGDTQYF.

This chain uses TRBV6-1 with TRBJ2-7, with 11 bases lining up with TRBD2. Germline CDR1 and CDR2: MNHNS and SASEGT. CDR3 length: 18 residues. With V trimmed by 3 bases and J by 3 bases, 13 bases remained unmatched. DNA for the CDR3: TGTGCCAGCAGTGATTTACTAGCGGGAGCGATCACGTTCTACGAGCAGTACTTC. Translating it yields CASSDLLAGAITFYEQYF.

The chain has TRBV27 and TRBJ2-3; D unresolved. Trimming shortened V by 8 bases and J by 2 bases, and 8 bases separated the two germline ends. Germline CDR1 and CDR2: MNHEY and SMNVEV (reference sequence). The CDR3 is 12 residues long. Here the CDR3 DNA reads TGTGCCAGCGGTCATGACACAGATACGCAGTATTTT. Its protein product is CASGHDTDTQYF.

The J gene is TRBJ2-1, the V gene TRBV25-1; D possibly matches TRBD1 or TRBD2 (5 bases each). The CDR3 length is 14 residues. With 0 bases removed from V and 7 bases from J, the gap between germline ends came to 10 bases. The germline gives CDR1 MGHDK, CDR2 SYGVNS. CDR3 sequence reads: CASSEYGGPNEQFF. In nucleotides, the CDR3 is TGTGCCAGCAGTGAATATGGGGGACCAAATGAGCAGTTCTTC. The whole variable domain, filled in from reference TRBV25-1 and TRBJ2-1, reads EADIYQTPRYLVIGTGKKITLECSQTMGHDKMYWYQQDPGMELHLIHYSYGVNSTEKGDLSSESTVSRIRTEHFPLTLESARPSHTSQYLCASSEYGGPNEQFFGPGTRLTVL.

The chain joins TRBV29-1 to TRBJ1-2; D uncertain. The CDR3 totals 13 residues. Germline V gene lookup returns CDR1 SQVTM and CDR2 ANQGSEA. Trimming stripped 4 bases from V and 5 bases from J, with 14 bases between. In DNA form, the CDR3 reads TGCAGCGTTGTTGATCCAGTTCGTTATGGCTACACCTTC. Encoded protein: CSVVDPVRYGYTF.

This clone was found once. The chain combines TRBV6-6 with TRBJ1-3, with D unclear. In germline, CDR1 is MNHNY, CDR2 SVGAGI (reference sequence). The germline V and J ends were trimmed by 0 bases and 0 bases, with 9 bases remaining between them. The CDR3 spans 16 residues. The CDR3, as DNA: TGTGCCAGCAGTTACTCGACGGGGAACTCTGGAAACACCATATATTTT. It specifies CASSYSTGNSGNTIYF.

J is TRBJ1-6 and V is TRBV27; D is uncertain. The CDR3 spans 14 residues. Looked up from germline, CDR1 is MNHEY and CDR2 is SMNVEV (reference sequence). The V and J ends lost 0 bases and 8 bases respectively, with 8 bases between them. The chain's CDR3 is CASSLSEVYSPLHF. Here the CDR3 DNA reads TGTGCCAGCAGTTTATCGGAGGTATATTCACCCCTCCACTTT.

The rearrangement joins TRBV15 to TRBJ1-5; no clear D gene. The V end was cut by 1 base, the J end by 2 bases, with 12 bases between. This CDR3 comprises 16 residues. Germline V gene data show CDR1 as LNHNV and CDR2 as YYDKDF (reference sequence). The CDR3 loop reads CATSRVGQLGNQPQHF. In DNA, the CDR3 is TGTGCCACCAGCAGAGTCGGGCAGCTGGGCAATCAGCCCCAGCATTTT.

The chain employs TRBV6-5 and TRBJ1-1, with D maybe TRBD1 (5 bases). Between the trimmed V and J ends, which lost 6 bases and 5 bases, there was a span of 16 bases. The CDR3 runs 14 residues. Germline loops: CDR1 MNHEY, CDR2 SVGAGI. The DNA of the CDR3 is TGTGCCAGCAGGCCTAAGCAGGGAGGGACTGAAGCTTTCTTT. Amino acids: CASRPKQGGTEAFF.

The sample holds a few counts of this clone. The chain uses TRBV7-9 and TRBJ2-1; 10 bases map to TRBD1. The V gene's germline CDR1 is SEHNR and CDR2 FQNEAQ (reference sequence). CDR3 length: 17 residues. The V segment lost 8 bases and the J segment 4 bases; nucleotides outside the gene matches: 14. CDR3 region: CASASPEGQGLYNEQFF. CDR3 DNA: TGTGCCAGCGCATCCCCTGAGGGACAGGGGCTATACAATGAGCAGTTCTTC.

CDR3 loop: CASRGGRYYGYTF. CDR3 DNA: TGTGCCAGCAGGGGGGGACGTTACTATGGCTACACCTTC. V and J are TRBV2 and TRBJ1-2; D is perhaps TRBD1 (5 bases). V was trimmed by 6 bases and J by 3 bases, leaving 11 bases between them. This CDR3 comprises 13 residues. Germline CDR1 is SNHLY and CDR2 is FYNNEI.

The chain is built from TRBV7-9 and TRBJ1-1; D gene ambiguous. V shed 1 base and J shed 6 bases, with 9 bases lying between them. Germline V lookup: CDR1 SEHNR, CDR2 FQNEAQ (reference sequence). The CDR3 length is 13 residues. The CDR3 nucleotides read TGTGCCAGCAGCTTAGTGGCTAGCCCTGAAGCTTTCTTT. Its protein product is CASSLVASPEAFF.

This clone has just a few counts. A junction boundary mismatches the germline segment, possibly from a read error. The rearrangement links TRBV9 to TRBJ2-2; D gene ambiguous. This CDR3 is 16 amino acids long. Germline V CDR1 and CDR2: SGDLS, YYNGEE. The CDR3 loop reads CASSVVRDTYTGELFF. In DNA form, the CDR3 reads TGTGCCAGCAGTGTAGTCCGCGACACCTACACCGGGGAGCTGTTTTTT.

This chain joins TRBV6-5 and TRBJ1-2; unclear D gene. Trimming took 2 bases from V and 5 from J, leaving 9 bases between them. Germline V gene data show CDR1 as MNHEY and CDR2 as SVGAGI. There are 13 residues in the CDR3. The CDR3 coding sequence is TGTGCCAGCAGTTACACAGAGTTGTATGGCTACACCTTC. Amino acids: CASSYTELYGYTF.

V and J are TRBV7-9 and TRBJ1-4; no definite D call. The V end lost 1 base, the J end lost 7 bases, and 4 bases lay between the germline ends. Germline CDR1 is SEHNR and CDR2 is FQNEAQ (reference sequence). The CDR3 is 12 amino acids. CDR3 DNA: TGTGCCAGCAGCTTAGGGCGTGAAAAACTGTTTTTT. Its protein product is CASSLGREKLFF.

The CDR3 nucleotides are TGTGCCAGCAGTCCTGGGACCCGGGGCAATCAGCCCCAGCATTTT. Translating gives CASSPGTRGNQPQHF. The chain recombines TRBV28 with TRBJ1-5; tentative D call: TRBD1 (5 bases). Looked up from germline, CDR1 is MDHEN and CDR2 is SYDVKM. V was shortened by 5 bases and J by 2 bases, with 13 bases between the two germline ends. The CDR3 consists of 15 residues.

This clone was found a few times. V usage is TRBV6-5 and J usage is TRBJ1-2; D might be TRBD1 (6 bases). Germline CDR1 reads MNHEY; CDR2 reads SVGAGI. The CDR3 consists of 15 residues. V was cut by 5 bases and J by 0 bases, with 13 bases left in between. In DNA form, the CDR3 reads TGTGCCAGCAGTCCCCGGCGGACAGCTAACTATGGCTACACCTTC. This encodes CASSPRRTANYGYTF.

V is TRBV10-2 and J is TRBJ1-1; TRBD1 is a possible D gene (5 bases). CDR3 size: 14 residues. CDR1 is WSHSY, CDR2 SAAADI, per germline. Between the trimmed V and J ends, which lost 6 bases and 10 bases, there was a span of 21 bases. CDR3 coding DNA: TGCGCCAGCAGGGAACCGTCCAGGAGCGGGGGAGCTTTCTTT. The encoded protein is CASREPSRSGGAFF.